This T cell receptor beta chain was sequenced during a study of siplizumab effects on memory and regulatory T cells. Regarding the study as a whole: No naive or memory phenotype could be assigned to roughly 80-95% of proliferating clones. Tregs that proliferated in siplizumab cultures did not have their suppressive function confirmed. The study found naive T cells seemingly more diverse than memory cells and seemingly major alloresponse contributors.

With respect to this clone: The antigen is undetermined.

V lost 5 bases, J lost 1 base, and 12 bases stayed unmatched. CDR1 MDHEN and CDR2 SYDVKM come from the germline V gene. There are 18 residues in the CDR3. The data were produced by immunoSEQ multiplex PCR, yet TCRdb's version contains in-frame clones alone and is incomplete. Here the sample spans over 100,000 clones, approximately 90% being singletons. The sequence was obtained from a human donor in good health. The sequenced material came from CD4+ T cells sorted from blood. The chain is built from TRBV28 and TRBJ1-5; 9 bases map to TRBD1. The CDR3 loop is CASSPLQGARVSNQPQHF. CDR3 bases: TGTGCCAGCAGTCCTTTACAGGGGGCGCGGGTAAGCAATCAGCCCCAGCATTTT.